Given below is one TCR beta chain in context. Its specificity is not known. The data were produced by immunoSEQ multiplex PCR, yet TCRdb's version contains in-frame clones alone and is incomplete. The table lists under 120,000 clones, more than 85% of them singletons, with about 15% in the top ten. These data come from a study of identifying expanded T cells in peripheral blood. Findings and caveats of the study: Over around two and four weeks, about 15 and 19 clones changed, versus approximately 1.1 between replicates. Across healthy donors, higher total template counts meant significantly greater two-week count variance.

CDR1 and CDR2 from the germline V gene are SEHNR and FQNEAQ (reference sequence). V dropped 0 bases and J dropped 6 bases, with 11 bases sitting between them. This CDR3 has 14 amino acids. Material for sequencing was blood. This chain uses TRBV7-9 with TRBJ1-2, with D tentatively TRBD1 (5 bases). The TCR sequence derives from a person between 18 and 75 years old in good health. Here the CDR3 reads CASSLAYRMDGYTF. CDR3 DNA sequence: TGTGCCAGCAGCTTAGCCTACAGGATGGATGGCTACACCTTC.